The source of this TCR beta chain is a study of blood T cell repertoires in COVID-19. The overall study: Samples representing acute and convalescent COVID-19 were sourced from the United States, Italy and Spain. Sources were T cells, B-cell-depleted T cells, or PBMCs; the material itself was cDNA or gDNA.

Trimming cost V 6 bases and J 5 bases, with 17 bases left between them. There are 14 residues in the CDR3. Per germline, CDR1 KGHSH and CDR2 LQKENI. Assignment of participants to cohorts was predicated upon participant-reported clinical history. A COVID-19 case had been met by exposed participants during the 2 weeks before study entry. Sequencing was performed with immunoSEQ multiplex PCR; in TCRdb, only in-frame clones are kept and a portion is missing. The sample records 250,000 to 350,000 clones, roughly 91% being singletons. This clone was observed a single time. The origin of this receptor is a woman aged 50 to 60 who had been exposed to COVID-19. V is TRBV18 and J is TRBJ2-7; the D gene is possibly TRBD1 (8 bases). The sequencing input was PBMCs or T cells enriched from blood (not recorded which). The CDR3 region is CASSPRQGRDEQYF. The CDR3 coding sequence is TGTGCCAGCTCTCCCAGACAGGGGAGGGACGAGCAGTACTTC.